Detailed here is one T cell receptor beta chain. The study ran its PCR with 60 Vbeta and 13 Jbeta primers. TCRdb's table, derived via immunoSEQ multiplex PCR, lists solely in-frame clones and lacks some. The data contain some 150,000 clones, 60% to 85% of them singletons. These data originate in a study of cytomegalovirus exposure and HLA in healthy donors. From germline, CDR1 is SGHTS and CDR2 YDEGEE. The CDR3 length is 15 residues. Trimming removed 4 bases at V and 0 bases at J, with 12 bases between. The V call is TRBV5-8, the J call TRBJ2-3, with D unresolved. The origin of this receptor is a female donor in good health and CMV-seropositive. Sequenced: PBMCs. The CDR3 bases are TGTGCCAGCAGCCCCGGGTCCCCTAGCACAGATACGCAGTATTTT. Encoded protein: CASSPGSPSTDTQYF.